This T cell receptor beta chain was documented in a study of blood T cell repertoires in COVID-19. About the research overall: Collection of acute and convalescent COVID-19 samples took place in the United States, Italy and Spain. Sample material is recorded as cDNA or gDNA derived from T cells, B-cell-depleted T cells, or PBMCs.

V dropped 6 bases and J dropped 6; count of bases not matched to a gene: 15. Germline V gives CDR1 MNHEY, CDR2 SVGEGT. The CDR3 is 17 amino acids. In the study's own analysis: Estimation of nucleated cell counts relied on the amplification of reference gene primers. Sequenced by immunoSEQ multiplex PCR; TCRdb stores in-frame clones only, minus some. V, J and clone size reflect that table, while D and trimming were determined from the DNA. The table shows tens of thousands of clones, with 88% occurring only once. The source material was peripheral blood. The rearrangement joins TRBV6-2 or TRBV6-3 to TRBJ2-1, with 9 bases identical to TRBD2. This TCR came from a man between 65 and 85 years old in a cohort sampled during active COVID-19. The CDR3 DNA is TGTGCCAGCAGACCTGTTCGTGTTAGCGGGAGTGGCAATGAGCAGTTCTTC. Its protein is CASRPVRVSGSGNEQFF.